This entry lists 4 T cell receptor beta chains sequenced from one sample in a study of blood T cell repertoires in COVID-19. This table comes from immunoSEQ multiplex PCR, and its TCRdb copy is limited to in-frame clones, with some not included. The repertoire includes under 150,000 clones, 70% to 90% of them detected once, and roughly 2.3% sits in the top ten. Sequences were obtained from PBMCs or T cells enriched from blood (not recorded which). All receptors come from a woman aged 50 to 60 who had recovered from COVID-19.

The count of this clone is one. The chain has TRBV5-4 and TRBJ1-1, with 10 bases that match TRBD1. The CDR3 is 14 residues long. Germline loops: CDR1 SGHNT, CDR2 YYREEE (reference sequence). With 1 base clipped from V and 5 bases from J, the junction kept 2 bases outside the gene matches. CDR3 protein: CASSLSDRGTEAFF. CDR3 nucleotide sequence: TGTGCCAGCAGCTTGTCGGACAGGGGGACTGAAGCTTTCTTT.

Written as DNA, the CDR3 is TGTGCCAGCAGCCAAGATGAACAGGGTAGGGAGTTCTTC. Translation: CASSQDEQGREFF. The chain recombines TRBV3-1 (or the pseudogene TRBV3-2) with TRBJ2-1; perhaps TRBD1 as D (6 bases). Germline loops: CDR1 LGHDT, CDR2 YNNKEL (reference sequence). The V end was cut by 0 bases, the J end by 14 bases, with 14 bases between. This CDR3 comprises 13 residues.

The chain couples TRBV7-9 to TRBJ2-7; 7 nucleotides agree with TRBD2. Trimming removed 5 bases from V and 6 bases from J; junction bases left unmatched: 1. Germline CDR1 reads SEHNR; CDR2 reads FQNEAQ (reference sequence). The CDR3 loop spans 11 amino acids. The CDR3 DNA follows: TGTGCCAGCAGCCCGGGGGGCGAGCAGTACTTC. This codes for CASSPGGEQYF.

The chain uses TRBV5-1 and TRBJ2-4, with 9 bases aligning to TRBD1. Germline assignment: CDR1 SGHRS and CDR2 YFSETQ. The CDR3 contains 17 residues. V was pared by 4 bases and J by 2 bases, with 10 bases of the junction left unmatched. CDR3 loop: CASSPTQGALTKNIQYF. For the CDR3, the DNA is TGCGCCAGCAGCCCAACACAGGGGGCGCTTACCAAAAACATTCAGTACTTC.